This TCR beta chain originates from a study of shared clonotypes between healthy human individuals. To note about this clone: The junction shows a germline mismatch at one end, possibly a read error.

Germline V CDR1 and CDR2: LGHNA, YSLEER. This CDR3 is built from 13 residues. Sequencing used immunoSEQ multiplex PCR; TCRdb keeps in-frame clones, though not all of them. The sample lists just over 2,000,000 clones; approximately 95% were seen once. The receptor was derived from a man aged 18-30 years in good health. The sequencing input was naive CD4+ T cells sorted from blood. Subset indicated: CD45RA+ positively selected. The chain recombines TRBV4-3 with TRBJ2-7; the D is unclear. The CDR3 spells CASSQDIGYPNLF. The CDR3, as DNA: TGCGCCAGCAGCCAAGATATAGGCTACCCGAACCTCTTC.